This passage covers 25 T cell receptor beta chains from one sample sequenced in a study of technical replicates of blood from several donors (TCRdb year 2017). Libraries were made using the immunoSEQ multiplex PCR assay. Imported from immuneACCESS, the table was reduced by TCRdb to in-frame sequences with V and J called. These copies leave out some clones; in studies compared against another copy, an unresolved V gene accounts for under half, and the cause of the remainder is not known. For this sample there are about 73,000 clones; around 93% appear just once. The top ten clones comprise 0.2% to 0.3% of the sample. Sequenced: T cells isolated from PBMCs. These receptor sequences come from a human donor in good health.

This chain joins TRBV12-5 and TRBJ2-7, with 9 bases fitting TRBD1. Trimming took 5 bases from V and 2 from J; bases not matched to a gene: 7. CDR3 length: 15 amino acids. The germline CDR1 and CDR2 sequences are LGHNT and FRNRAP. The chain's CDR3 is CASGQRTGAPYEQYF. In nucleotides, the CDR3 is TGTGCTAGTGGTCAGCGGACAGGGGCTCCCTACGAGCAGTACTTC.

V usage is TRBV4-1 and J usage is TRBJ2-7; perhaps TRBD1 as D (6 bases). The CDR3 sequence is 16 residues long. V was trimmed by 4 bases and J by 2 bases, leaving 18 bases between them. Germline values: CDR1 MGHRA, CDR2 YSYEKL. Here the CDR3 DNA reads TGCGCCAGCAGCCTGAGTCTTAGGGACATTCCCTACGAGCAGTACTTC. It is translated as CASSLSLRDIPYEQYF.

The chain combines TRBV5-1 with TRBJ2-2, with 10 bases aligning to TRBD2. The junction had 6 bases not matched to a gene; V was cut back by 2 bases and J by 5 bases. Per the germline V gene, CDR1 is SGHRS and CDR2 is YFSETQ. The CDR3 loop spans 16 amino acids. CDR3 in DNA: TGCGCCAGCAGCTTTAGCGGGACTAGCGTGACCGGGGAGCTGTTTTTT. The encoded protein is CASSFSGTSVTGELFF.

In nucleotides, the CDR3 is TGCGCCAGCAGCCAACTCGGACTTGGGCAGTTCTTC. Its translation: CASSQLGLGQFF. The chain has TRBV4-1 and TRBJ2-1; weak D call: TRBD2 (5 bases). The germline V gene has CDR1 MGHRA and CDR2 YSYEKL. The V gene lost 2 bases and the J gene lost 12 bases, with 11 bases spanning the gap. The CDR3 is 12 residues long.

V is TRBV7-3 and J is TRBJ2-7; 10 nucleotides align to TRBD1. The CDR3 extends over 15 amino acids. V was pared by 3 bases and J by 6 bases, with 8 bases of the junction left unmatched. The germline V gene has CDR1 SGHTA and CDR2 FQGTGA. In nucleotides, the CDR3 is TGTGCCAGCAGCTTGGCCGGGACAGGGGTTTCCGAGCAGTACTTC. Translating it yields CASSLAGTGVSEQYF.

The chain combines TRBV10-3 with TRBJ2-3; 13 bases agree with TRBD2. Germline CDR1 reads ENHRY; CDR2 reads SYGVKD. Trimming at V came to 3 bases and at J to 4 bases, leaving 7 bases not matched to a gene. This CDR3 has 17 amino acids. The CDR3 sequence is CAISEGLAGVKSDTQYF. DNA of the CDR3: TGTGCCATCAGTGAAGGACTAGCGGGAGTTAAATCAGATACGCAGTATTTT.

The chain carries TRBV5-1 and TRBJ2-7; TRBD1 might be the D (5 bases). The ends were cut back, 0 bases at V and 5 bases at J, with 12 bases in the middle. Germline CDR1 and CDR2: SGHRS and YFSETQ. The CDR3 contains 14 residues. The CDR3: CASSLGQTPHEQYF. CDR3 DNA: TGCGCCAGCAGCTTGGGACAGACCCCCCACGAGCAGTACTTC.

The chain couples TRBV6-1 to TRBJ2-7; no definite D call. This CDR3 has 13 residues. In germline, CDR1 is MNHNS, CDR2 SASEGT. Trimming cost V 9 bases and J 0 bases, with 12 bases left between them. The DNA of the CDR3 is TGTGCCAGTTCAGGTCCGAGCTCCTACGAGCAGTACTTC. This codes for CASSGPSSYEQYF.

This chain uses TRBV27 with TRBJ1-1; TRBD1 might be the D (6 bases). V lost 5 bases and J lost 1, with 17 bases in between. CDR3 length equals 16 residues. Germline CDR1 reads MNHEY; CDR2 reads SMNVEV (reference sequence). The CDR3 loop reads CASSPRPTGANTEAFF. The CDR3 nucleotides are TGTGCCAGCAGTCCTCGGCCGACAGGAGCGAACACTGAAGCTTTCTTT.

This chain connects TRBV28 to TRBJ2-7; 8 bases line up with TRBD1. V lost 2 bases and J lost 1; bases outside the gene matches: 4. Germline CDR1 and CDR2: MDHEN and SYDVKM. The CDR3 is made up of 15 amino acids. The CDR3 region is CASSLGTGGSYEQYF. The CDR3 nucleotides read TGTGCCAGCAGTTTAGGCACAGGGGGATCCTACGAGCAGTACTTC.

The V and J genes are TRBV7-5 and TRBJ1-2; TRBD1 is taken as the D call from the table, unchecked against the DNA. TRBV7-5 is a pseudogene locus. The CDR3 spans 15 residues. CDR3: CVRSLGQKGYRGYTF. The DNA for the CDR3 is TGTGTCAGAAGCTTAGGACAGAAAGGGTATCGTGGCTACACCTTC.

This clone was seen a single time. The chain employs TRBV11-3 and TRBJ2-4; TRBD2 matches 13 bases. With 5 bases clipped from V and 11 bases from J, the junction kept 9 bases outside the gene matches. The germline gives CDR1 SGHNT, CDR2 YENEEA. The CDR3 loop spans 15 amino acids. Here the CDR3 DNA reads TGTGCCAGCAGCCCCGGACTAGCGGGGGCCCAATTTCAGTACTTC. Its protein product is CASSPGLAGAQFQYF.

The chain is built from TRBV6-5 and TRBJ2-2; D is uncertain. CDR3 size: 13 residues. The V gene's germline CDR1 is MNHEY and CDR2 SVGAGI. V dropped 4 bases and J dropped 4 bases, with 7 bases sitting between them. This CDR3 is CASSSTGTGELFF. In nucleotides, the CDR3 is TGTGCCAGCAGTTCTACCGGCACCGGGGAGCTGTTTTTT.

The chain recombines TRBV19 with TRBJ1-1; D perhaps matches TRBD1 (5 bases). The CDR3 extends over 15 amino acids. Between the trimmed V and J ends, which lost 5 bases and 4 bases, there was a span of 17 bases. CDR1 LNHDA and CDR2 SQIVND come from the germline V gene (reference sequence). The CDR3 protein is CASSSREAWSTEAFF. The CDR3 coding sequence is TGTGCCAGTAGTTCCAGGGAGGCATGGTCCACTGAAGCTTTCTTT.

This clone was found a few times. The chain uses TRBV5-1 and TRBJ1-4, with D uncertain. V was trimmed by 0 bases and J by 6 bases, leaving 15 bases between them. This CDR3 has 16 amino acids. Germline V CDR1 and CDR2: SGHRS, YFSETQ. In DNA, the CDR3 is TGCGCCAGCAGCTTGGACTCACCGGGAGCTGATGAAAAACTGTTTTTT. It translates to CASSLDSPGADEKLFF. The complete variable domain, with remaining parts taken from reference TRBV5-1 and TRBJ1-4, reads KAGVTQTPRYLIKTRGQQVTLSCSPISGHRSVSWYQQTPGQGLQFLFEYFSETQRNKGNFPGRFSGRQFSNSRSEMNVSTLELGDSALYLCASSLDSPGADEKLFFGSGTQLSVL.

This sequence joins TRBV13 and TRBJ1-2, with D hard to call. This CDR3 spans 17 amino acids. The V gene lost 5 bases and the J gene lost 4 bases, with 23 bases spanning the gap. The germline CDR1 and CDR2 sequences are PRHDT and FYEKMQ (reference sequence). CDR3 nucleotide sequence: TGTGCCAGCAGCCCACCATTAGGCAGTGGAGAAAGCTATGGCTACACCTTC. This sequence encodes CASSPPLGSGESYGYTF. Supplemented by reference TRBV13 and TRBJ1-2, the full variable domain reads AAGVIQSPRHLIKEKRETATLKCYPIPRHDTVYWYQQGPGQDPQFLISFYEKMQSDKGSIPDRFSAQQFSDYHSELNMSSLELGDSALYFCASSPPLGSGESYGYTFGSGTRLTVV.

This clone was seen only once. V usage is TRBV5-4 and J usage is TRBJ2-7; 14 nucleotides align to TRBD2. The trim removed 3 bases at V and 6 bases at J, leaving 2 bases unmatched. Germline V CDR1 and CDR2: SGHNT, YYREEE (reference sequence). This CDR3 has 14 amino acids. Written as DNA, the CDR3 is TGTGCCAGCAGCTCCGGGACTAGCGGGGGCGAGCAGTACTTC. It translates to CASSSGTSGGEQYF.

The genes are TRBV4-1 and TRBJ2-3; 8 bases match TRBD2. V was pared by 3 bases and J by 5 bases, with 7 bases of the junction left unmatched. This CDR3 is built from 15 residues. Per the germline V gene, CDR1 is MGHRA and CDR2 is YSYEKL. CDR3 region: CASSQRAGVVDTQYF. The CDR3 bases are TGCGCCAGCAGCCAGAGAGCGGGAGTGGTAGATACGCAGTATTTT.

The chain employs TRBV7-2 and TRBJ2-6; D perhaps matches TRBD1 (5 bases). V shed 6 bases and J shed 4 bases, with 7 bases lying between them. This CDR3 is 13 amino acids long. CDR1 SGHTA and CDR2 FQGNSA come from the germline V gene. CDR3 residues: CASRGVGANVLTF. DNA of the CDR3: TGTGCCAGCAGAGGGGTCGGGGCCAACGTCCTGACTTTC.

The rearrangement links TRBV5-4 to TRBJ2-3; 7 positions match TRBD2. CDR3 size: 14 residues. Germline CDR1 reads SGHNT; CDR2 reads YYREEE (reference sequence). After removal of 6 bases from V and 3 bases from J, the junction contained 7 bases not matched to a gene. The CDR3 DNA follows: TGTGCCAGCACCTTCAGGCGGGGGACAGATACGCAGTATTTT. The encoded protein is CASTFRRGTDTQYF. The full variable domain, completed using reference TRBV5-4 and TRBJ2-3, is ETGVTQSPTHLIKTRGQQVTLRCSSQSGHNTVSWYQQALGQGPQFIFQYYREEENGRGNFPPRFSGLQFPNYSSELNVNALELDDSALYLCASTFRRGTDTQYFGPGTRLTVL.

Only one count was recorded for this clone. This rearrangement joins TRBV11-2 to TRBJ2-3, with TRBD2 matching over 7 bases. The CDR3 has 15 amino acids. The germline gives CDR1 SGHAT, CDR2 FQNNGV. Losses at the gene ends were 5 bases for V and 2 bases for J; bases not matched to a gene: 7. The CDR3: CASSPPGLVTDTQYF. CDR3 coding DNA: TGTGCCAGCAGCCCACCTGGACTAGTCACAGATACGCAGTATTTT.

Only one count was recorded for this clone. The chain couples TRBV6-5 to TRBJ2-3; tentatively, D is TRBD1 (5 bases). The CDR3 has 12 amino acids. Germline loops: CDR1 MNHEY, CDR2 SVGAGI. V lost 6 bases, J lost 4 bases, and 8 bases lay in between. CDR3 DNA: TGTGCCAGCAGGGCAGGGTCAGATACGCAGTATTTT. This sequence encodes CASRAGSDTQYF.

This rearrangement joins TRBV7-9 to TRBJ2-2, with 9 bases identical to TRBD2. This CDR3 is 16 amino acids long. The germline gives CDR1 SEHNR, CDR2 FQNEAQ (reference sequence). V gave up 5 bases and J gave up 6 bases; unmatched junction bases: 10. Here the CDR3 DNA reads TGTGCCAGCAGCGCCCCGGGACTAGCCCCGGCCGGGGAGCTGTTTTTT. Translated: CASSAPGLAPAGELFF.

The chain couples TRBV10-1 to TRBJ1-1; 8 nucleotides line up with TRBD1. CDR1 is WNHNN and CDR2 is SYGVQD in the germline V gene (reference sequence). CDR3 length equals 13 residues. Losses at the gene ends were 4 bases for V and 9 bases for J; bases not matched to a gene: 7. CDR3 protein: CASSGQGKGQAFF. Here the CDR3 DNA reads TGCGCCAGCAGTGGACAGGGGAAGGGCCAAGCTTTCTTT.

The chain recombines TRBV5-4 with TRBJ2-1; TRBD2 aligns across 8 bases. Germline trimming cut 2 bases from V and 7 bases from J; bases unmatched to any gene: 8. The germline V gene has CDR1 SGHNT and CDR2 YYREEE (reference sequence). This CDR3 has 15 amino acids. The chain's CDR3 is CASSLGTSNKNEQFF. In DNA form, the CDR3 reads TGTGCCAGCAGCTTAGGGACTAGTAATAAGAATGAGCAGTTCTTC.